These 30 T cell receptor beta chains were all obtained from the same sample, sequenced in a study of blood T cell repertoires in COVID-19. TCRdb's table, derived via immunoSEQ multiplex PCR, lists solely in-frame clones and lacks some. The sample yields a few hundred thousand clones, 86% seen once. Sequenced material: PBMCs or T cells enriched from blood (not recorded which). All receptors come from a woman aged 25 to 45 who had been exposed to COVID-19.

The gene calls are TRBV5-1 and TRBJ1-6; 9 positions match TRBD1. Germline lookup yields CDR1 SGHRS and CDR2 YFSETQ. The CDR3 totals 18 residues. J gave up 4 bases and V 4 bases, and 12 bases lay outside the gene matches. CDR3 nucleotides: TGCGCCAGCAGCCTCGGGCCACAGGGGGCTCTATATAATTCACCCCTCCACTTT. It encodes CASSLGPQGALYNSPLHF.

In this sample, this clone turned up a few times. This rearrangement joins TRBV30 to TRBJ1-2, with a weak D call TRBD1 (6 bases). Germline lookup yields CDR1 GTSNPN and CDR2 SVGIG (reference sequence). The V gene lost 4 bases and the J gene lost 1 base, with 10 bases spanning the gap. This CDR3 spans 13 amino acids. In nucleotides, the CDR3 is TGTGCCTGGAAGACAGGCGATAACTATGGCTACACCTTC. Translated, it gives CAWKTGDNYGYTF.

The rearrangement links TRBV27 to TRBJ2-7; D ambiguous. Germline CDR1 reads MNHEY; CDR2 reads SMNVEV (reference sequence). The CDR3 loop spans 13 amino acids. With 6 bases removed from V and 0 bases from J, the gap between germline ends came to 9 bases. This CDR3 reads CASSSGISYEQYF. The CDR3 DNA reads TGTGCCAGCAGCTCAGGAATCTCCTACGAGCAGTACTTC.

This sequence joins TRBV5-1 and TRBJ2-2; possible D gene TRBD1, 6 bases. The CDR3 consists of 15 residues. The V and J ends lost 4 bases and 4 bases respectively, with 14 bases between them. Per the germline V gene, CDR1 is SGHRS and CDR2 is YFSETQ. The CDR3 nucleotides read TGCGCCAGCAGCACCCGGACAGCCGCCACCGGGGAGCTGTTTTTT. Translated: CASSTRTAATGELFF.

The chain links TRBV7-6 to TRBJ2-7; D is possibly TRBD2 (6 bases). Germline assignment: CDR1 SGHVS and CDR2 FNYEAQ. With 5 bases removed from V and 3 bases from J, the gap between germline ends came to 8 bases. This CDR3 has 12 residues. The CDR3 region has the DNA TGTGCCAGCAGCCCCGGGGGCTACGAGCAGTACTTC. As protein: CASSPGGYEQYF.

This clone appeared a few times. V and J are TRBV5-5 and TRBJ2-1; D unclear. The V end lost 4 bases, the J end lost 0 bases, and 14 bases lay between the germline ends. CDR1 SGHKS and CDR2 YYEKEE come from the germline V gene (reference sequence). The CDR3 contains 16 residues. The CDR3 loop is CASSRVQPSSYNEQFF. Written as DNA, the CDR3 is TGTGCCAGCAGCCGGGTTCAACCGAGCTCCTACAATGAGCAGTTCTTC.

The chain joins TRBV14 to TRBJ2-7, with TRBD1 matching 12 bases. After removal of 2 bases from V and 0 bases from J, the junction contained 5 bases not matched to a gene. The germline CDR1 and CDR2 sequences are SGHDN and FVKESK. The CDR3 loop spans 17 amino acids. The CDR3 DNA follows: TGTGCCAGCAGCCAACCGCCGGGACAGGGGGCCTCCTACGAGCAGTACTTC. Translation gives CASSQPPGQGASYEQYF.

The rearrangement links TRBV19 to TRBJ1-1; the D gene is possibly TRBD1 (6 bases). The CDR3 length is 13 residues. The V gene's germline CDR1 is LNHDA and CDR2 SQIVND (reference sequence). Trimming took off 8 bases at V and 1 base at J, with 11 bases between the two ends. In DNA form, the CDR3 reads TGTGCCAGTGGACAGCGACCGAACACTGAAGCTTTCTTT. This translates into CASGQRPNTEAFF.

The DNA of the CDR3 is TGTGCCAGCAGTCTTCAGGGGGCCCGTCAGCCCCAGCATTTT. Translation gives CASSLQGARQPQHF. This sequence joins TRBV2 and TRBJ1-5, with 8 bases lining up with TRBD1. This CDR3 has 14 amino acids. With 5 bases clipped from V and 6 bases from J, the junction kept 6 bases outside the gene matches. The germline V gene encodes CDR1 SNHLY and CDR2 FYNNEI.

The rearrangement links TRBV14 to TRBJ1-1; D is undetermined. The V gene's germline CDR1 is SGHDN and CDR2 FVKESK. V shed 1 base and J shed 5 bases, with 14 bases lying between them. The CDR3 is 15 residues long. DNA for the CDR3: TGTGCCAGCAGCCAAGCCGGGATTTGGCTAACTGAAGCTTTCTTT. Translation gives CASSQAGIWLTEAFF.

For the CDR3, the DNA is TGTGCCTGGAGTCCTGGCGTGACAAATAATGAAAAACTGTTTTTT. Translating gives CAWSPGVTNNEKLFF. J is TRBJ1-4 and V is TRBV30; D is unresolved. The ends were cut back, 2 bases at V and 4 bases at J, with 14 bases in the middle. CDR1 is GTSNPN and CDR2 is SVGIG in the germline V gene (reference sequence). The CDR3 spans 15 residues.

The chain joins TRBV5-1 to TRBJ1-2, with D unclear. The CDR3 is 15 amino acids. V lost 6 bases to trimming and J lost 6 bases, with 21 bases between them. Germline V gene sequence: CDR1 SGHRS, CDR2 YFSETQ. As DNA, the CDR3 is TGCGCCAGCACCCCTTACGTCGATCTACCGAATGGCTACACCTTC. Encoded protein: CASTPYVDLPNGYTF.

The chain combines TRBV9 with TRBJ2-3; D unresolved. V lost 3 bases, J lost 0 bases, and 5 bases lay in between. The CDR3 extends over 13 amino acids. Germline V gene sequence: CDR1 SGDLS, CDR2 YYNGEE. The CDR3 sequence: CASSATSTDTQYF. In DNA form, the CDR3 reads TGTGCCAGCAGCGCGACTAGCACAGATACGCAGTATTTT. Using reference TRBV9 and TRBJ2-3 for the parts outside the CDR3, the full variable domain is DSGVTQTPKHLITATGQRVTLRCSPRSGDLSVYWYQQSLDQGLQFLIQYYNGEERAKGNILERFSAQQFPDLHSELNLSSLELGDSALYFCASSATSTDTQYFGPGTRLTVL.

This chain connects TRBV24-1 to TRBJ2-1; tentatively, D is TRBD1 (6 bases). The germline V gene has CDR1 KGHDR and CDR2 SFDVKD. CDR3 length equals 14 residues. Trimming shortened V by 5 bases and J by 5 bases, and 12 bases separated the two germline ends. The CDR3, as DNA: TGTGCCACCAGTGTAACAGGGAGAAACAATGAGCAGTTCTTC. As protein: CATSVTGRNNEQFF.

In this sample, this clone turned up a few times. The gene calls are TRBV18 and TRBJ2-2; 7 positions agree with TRBD1. The V segment lost 6 bases and the J segment 5 bases; nucleotides outside the gene matches: 6. CDR1 is KGHSH, CDR2 LQKENI, per germline. The CDR3 has 14 amino acids. The chain's CDR3 is CASSRQGETGELFF. Written as DNA, the CDR3 is TGTGCCAGCTCCCGACAGGGAGAGACCGGGGAGCTGTTTTTT.

The genes are TRBV9 and TRBJ1-1; a possible D gene is TRBD1 (6 bases). The V end was cut by 3 bases, the J end by 0 bases, with 9 bases between. The germline V gene encodes CDR1 SGDLS and CDR2 YYNGEE. The CDR3 is 14 amino acids. CDR3 sequence reads: CASSADRMNTEAFF. DNA for the CDR3: TGTGCCAGCAGCGCTGACAGGATGAACACTGAAGCTTTCTTT. Variable domain in full (rest from reference TRBV9 and TRBJ1-1): DSGVTQTPKHLITATGQRVTLRCSPRSGDLSVYWYQQSLDQGLQFLIQYYNGEERAKGNILERFSAQQFPDLHSELNLSSLELGDSALYFCASSADRMNTEAFFGQGTRLTVV.

This chain connects TRBV4-2 to TRBJ2-2; 11 bases line up with TRBD1. Trimming took 4 bases from V and 0 from J; bases not matched to a gene: 10. CDR1 is LGHNA, CDR2 YNFKEQ, per germline. The CDR3 runs to 19 residues. CDR3 sequence (DNA): TGTGCCAGCAGCCGGACAGGGGGCTTACTCCCCGCGAACACCGGGGAGCTGTTTTTT. Translation: CASSRTGGLLPANTGELFF.

This chain connects TRBV28 to TRBJ1-2; 9 bases line up with TRBD1. The junction had 7 bases not matched to a gene; V was cut back by 6 bases and J by 2 bases. CDR1 and CDR2 from the germline V gene are MDHEN and SYDVKM. This CDR3 comprises 15 residues. CDR3 in DNA: TGTGCCAGCAGCCAGCCCGGGACAGGGAACTATGGCTACACCTTC. Amino acid sequence: CASSQPGTGNYGYTF.

The chain combines TRBV27 with TRBJ2-1; 7 nucleotides line up with TRBD2. CDR1 is MNHEY and CDR2 is SMNVEV in the germline V gene (reference sequence). This CDR3 has 16 residues. J gave up 6 bases and V 6 bases, and 14 bases lay outside the gene matches. CDR3 sequence (DNA): TGTGCCAGCAGCCCGACGGACCGAGGGAGGGGCAATGAGCAGTTCTTC. Its protein is CASSPTDRGRGNEQFF.

Remarks on this clone: One end of the junction fails to match germline, which may point to a read error. V and J are TRBV29-1 and TRBJ2-4; 7 positions match TRBD1. The germline V gene encodes CDR1 SQVTM and CDR2 ANQGSEA. The CDR3 has 12 amino acids. The CDR3 DNA is TGCAGCGTTAAAGGCTCCGACAGGGCCTCCCTCTTC. This gives the protein CSVKGSDRASLF.

The genes are TRBV7-9 and TRBJ2-7; a possible D gene is TRBD1 (5 bases). The CDR3 totals 13 residues. The V gene lost 8 bases and the J gene lost 2 bases, with 13 bases spanning the gap. Germline CDR1 SEHNR, CDR2 FQNEAQ (reference sequence). CDR3: CASFSSGTYEQYF. CDR3 DNA: TGTGCCAGCTTCTCCTCAGGGACCTACGAGCAGTACTTC.

The chain combines TRBV10-3 with TRBJ1-1; the D is unclear. The CDR3 runs to 14 residues. V dropped 7 bases and J dropped 0 bases, with 12 bases sitting between them. Germline V CDR1 and CDR2: ENHRY, SYGVKD. The CDR3 DNA reads as TGTGCCATCACCCCGGGGAATCTGAACACTGAAGCTTTCTTT. Translating gives CAITPGNLNTEAFF.

This clone has at least ten counts. The chain combines TRBV7-9 with TRBJ1-5; TRBD1 might be the D (5 bases). The germline V gene has CDR1 SEHNR and CDR2 FQNEAQ (reference sequence). V lost 6 bases and J 3 bases, leaving 12 bases between the germline ends. This CDR3 is built from 14 residues. CDR3 nucleotides: TGTGCCAGCAGTCAGGGCCAGACCAATCAGCCCCAGCATTTT. Translated, it gives CASSQGQTNQPQHF.

The V and J genes are TRBV27 and TRBJ1-1, with D uncertain. The CDR3 has 14 amino acids. Trimming pared 3 bases from V and 3 bases from J, leaving 11 bases between. Germline CDR1 and CDR2: MNHEY and SMNVEV (reference sequence). The CDR3 loop is CASSLRGGYTEAFF. Written as DNA, the CDR3 is TGTGCCAGCAGTTTGCGAGGAGGGTACACTGAAGCTTTCTTT.

This clone was picked up one time. CDR3 sequence: CASSFQGEFNEKLFF. The CDR3 bases are TGTGCCAGCAGTTTCCAGGGGGAATTTAATGAAAAACTGTTTTTT. The V call is TRBV27, the J call TRBJ1-4; TRBD1 matches at 7 bases. This CDR3 has 15 residues. The germline V gene encodes CDR1 MNHEY and CDR2 SMNVEV (reference sequence). V was pared by 3 bases and J by 4 bases, with 5 bases of the junction left unmatched.

The CDR3 sequence: CASSLARGQDSPLHF. The CDR3, as DNA: TGTGCCAGCAGCTTAGCCAGGGGACAAGATTCACCCCTCCACTTT. The V gene is TRBV13, the J gene TRBJ1-6; perhaps TRBD1 as D (6 bases). Trimming left V 1 base short and J 8 bases short, with 12 bases between. The CDR3 consists of 15 residues. Looked up from germline, CDR1 is PRHDT and CDR2 is FYEKMQ (reference sequence).

This clone was seen only once. The chain combines TRBV7-2 with TRBJ2-1; 11 bases match TRBD2. In germline, CDR1 is SGHTA, CDR2 FQGNSA. There are 14 residues in the CDR3. Trimming took 2 bases from V and 8 from J; bases not matched to a gene: 2. Here the CDR3 reads CASSLTSGGDEQFF. The CDR3 DNA sequence: TGTGCCAGCAGCTTAACTAGCGGGGGAGATGAGCAGTTCTTC.

The V and J genes are TRBV5-1 and TRBJ2-2, with unresolved D. Germline V gives CDR1 SGHRS, CDR2 YFSETQ. The V gene lost 1 base and the J gene lost 1 base, with 11 bases spanning the gap. This CDR3 is built from 16 residues. CDR3 sequence reads: CASSLTVVLNTGELFF. CDR3 bases: TGCGCCAGCAGCTTGACCGTAGTCCTGAACACCGGGGAGCTGTTTTTT.

A few counts support this clone. V and J are TRBV9 and TRBJ1-4, with D tentatively TRBD1 (5 bases). The length of the CDR3 is 16 residues. Germline assignment: CDR1 SGDLS and CDR2 YYNGEE. V lost 0 bases to trimming and J lost 6 bases, with 15 bases between them. CDR3 DNA sequence: TGTGCCAGCAGCGTAGATCCAGACCTCAGGGATGAAAAACTGTTTTTT. Its protein product is CASSVDPDLRDEKLFF.

V usage is TRBV21-1 and J usage is TRBJ2-1; the table gives TRBD2 as D, unverified against the DNA. TRBV21-1 is a recognized pseudogene. The CDR3 runs 20 residues. This CDR3 is CASSPPPKGSGGAFVNEQFF. As DNA, the CDR3 is TGTGCCAGCAGCCCTCCCCCCAAAGGTAGCGGGGGGGCCTTCGTCAATGAGCAGTTCTTC.